Below, one T cell receptor (beta chain) is given with its context. These data belong to a study of siplizumab effects on memory and regulatory T cells. Produced via immunoSEQ multiplex PCR; TCRdb's table is partial and in-frame only. The sample holds some 53,000 clones, about 97% seen once. This TCR came from a human donor in good health. The sequencing sample was made of naive CD4+ T cells sorted from blood.

The CDR3 DNA reads as TGTGCCAGCAGCACGACAGGGAGGACTGAAGCTTTCTTT. Protein sequence: CASSTTGRTEAFF. This chain joins TRBV2 and TRBJ1-1, with TRBD1 identical over 7 bases. The germline gives CDR1 SNHLY, CDR2 FYNNEI. The junction had 6 bases not matched to a gene; V was cut back by 6 bases and J by 5 bases. The CDR3 consists of 13 residues.